This TCR beta chain was found in a study of T cells in localized non-small cell lung cancer. Broader study findings: Appearances in adjacent lung were noted for a median 57 of the top 100 tumor clones. The study sequenced only one region of the tumor. As a result, intratumor heterogeneity could not be excluded and remains possible. Measurement of T cell clonality placed uninvolved adjacent lung highest, above the level in tumor. Blood T cell density predicted longer survival; adjacent-lung clonality, shorter.

CDR1 MDHEN and CDR2 SYDVKM come from the germline V gene. Trimming pared 11 bases from V and 5 bases from J, leaving 22 bases between. The CDR3 is 15 residues long. A note on this clone: Its antigen remains unknown.

The method was immunoSEQ multiplex PCR; TCRdb's version includes in-frame clones alone and lacks a portion of them. The table records 2,000 to 2,500 clones, 25% to 30% of them present only once. The sequence derives from a male donor aged 60 or older with stage III lung adenocarcinoma. The material was lung tumor tissue, obtained before any cancer treatment. V gene TRBV28 combines with J gene TRBJ1-5; a weak D match, TRBD1 (5 bases). The CDR3 is CAVSLPGRLDQPQHF. The DNA of the CDR3 is TGTGCCGTCTCATTGCCGGGGCGGCTGGATCAGCCCCAGCATTTT.